This TCR beta chain was retrieved from a study of T cell responses to AZD1222 COVID-19 vaccine. TCRdb's table, derived via immunoSEQ multiplex PCR, lists solely in-frame clones and lacks some. Among some 150,000 clones listed, 70% to 90% were seen once. On this clone itself: What it recognizes is unknown.

This CDR3 has 13 amino acids. The germline V gene encodes CDR1 MNHEY and CDR2 SVGAGI. The V and J ends lost 6 bases and 7 bases respectively, with 16 bases between them. Study-wide findings and caveats: Just a handful of AZD1222 recipients tested seropositive at baseline. Spike as a whole was targeted by vaccine-associated CD4 TCRs, dominant at 160-218 and 743-854. Repertoire sampling was restricted to post-peak T cell response timepoints. Reportedly, nearly half the spike-specific TCRs target unmutated variant regions.

Sequencing used peripheral blood, obtained after recovery from COVID-19. The sequence derives from an adult who had recovered from COVID-19. The V call is TRBV6-5, the J call TRBJ2-7, with a possible D match to TRBD1 (6 bases). The CDR3 nucleotides read TGTGCCAGCAGCCCCTCCAGGGGCAGGGAGCAGTACTTC. It is translated as CASSPSRGREQYF.